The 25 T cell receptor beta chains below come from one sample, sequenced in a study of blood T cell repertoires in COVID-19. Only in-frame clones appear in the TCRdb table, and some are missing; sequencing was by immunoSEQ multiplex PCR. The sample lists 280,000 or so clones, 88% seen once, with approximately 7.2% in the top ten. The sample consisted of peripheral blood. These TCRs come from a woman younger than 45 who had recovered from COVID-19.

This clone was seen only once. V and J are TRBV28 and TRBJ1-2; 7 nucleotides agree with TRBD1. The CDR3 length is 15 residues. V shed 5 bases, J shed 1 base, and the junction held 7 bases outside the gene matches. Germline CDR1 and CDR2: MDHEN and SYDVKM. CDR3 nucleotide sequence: TGTGCCAGCAGTCCCCGACAGGGTCTTAACTATGGCTACACCTTC. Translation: CASSPRQGLNYGYTF.

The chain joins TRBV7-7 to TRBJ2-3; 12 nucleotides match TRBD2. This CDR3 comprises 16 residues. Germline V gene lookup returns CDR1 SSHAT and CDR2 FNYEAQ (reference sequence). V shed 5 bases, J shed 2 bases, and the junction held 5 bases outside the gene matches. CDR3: CASSPASGGATDTQYF. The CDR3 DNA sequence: TGTGCCAGCAGCCCGGCTAGCGGGGGGGCCACAGATACGCAGTATTTT.

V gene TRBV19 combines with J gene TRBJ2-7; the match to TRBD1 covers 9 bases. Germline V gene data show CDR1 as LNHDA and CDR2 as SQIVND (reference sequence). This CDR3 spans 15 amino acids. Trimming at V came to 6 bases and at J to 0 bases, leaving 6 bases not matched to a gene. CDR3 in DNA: TGTGCCAGTAGCCCTAGACAGGGGGACTCCTACGAGCAGTACTTC. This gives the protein CASSPRQGDSYEQYF.

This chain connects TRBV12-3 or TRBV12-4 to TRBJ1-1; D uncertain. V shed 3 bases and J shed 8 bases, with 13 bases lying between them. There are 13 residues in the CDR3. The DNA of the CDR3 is TGTGCCAGCAGTTTTAATAGCCTCGGAGAAGCTTTCTTT. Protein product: CASSFNSLGEAFF.

The DNA of the CDR3 is TGTGCCAGCAGCTCCACGGCCGGGGGATCTGGGGCCAACGTCCTGACTTTC. It is translated as CASSSTAGGSGANVLTF. V and J are TRBV7-3 and TRBJ2-6, with D perhaps matching TRBD2 (6 bases). Germline CDR1 and CDR2: SGHTA and FQGTGA. V dropped 4 bases and J dropped 1 base, with 14 bases sitting between them. This CDR3 comprises 17 residues.

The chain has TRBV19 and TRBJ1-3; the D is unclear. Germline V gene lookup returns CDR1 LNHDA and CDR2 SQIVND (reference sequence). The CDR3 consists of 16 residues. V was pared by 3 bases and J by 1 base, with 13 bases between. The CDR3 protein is CASSISRGTSGNTIYF. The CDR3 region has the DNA TGTGCCAGTAGTATTTCTCGGGGAACTTCTGGAAACACCATATATTTT. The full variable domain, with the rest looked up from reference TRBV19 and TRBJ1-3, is DGGITQSPKYLFRKEGQNVTLSCEQNLNHDAMYWYRQDPGQGLRLIYYSQIVNDFQKGDIAEGYSVSREKKESFPLTVTSAQKNPTAFYLCASSISRGTSGNTIYFGEGSWLTVV.

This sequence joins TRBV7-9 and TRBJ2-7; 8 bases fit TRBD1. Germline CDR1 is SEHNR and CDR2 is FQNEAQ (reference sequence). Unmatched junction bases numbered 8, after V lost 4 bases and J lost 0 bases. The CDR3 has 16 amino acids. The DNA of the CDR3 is TGTGCCAGCAGCTCCCCGGGACAGGCCAGCTCCTACGAGCAGTACTTC. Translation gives CASSSPGQASSYEQYF.

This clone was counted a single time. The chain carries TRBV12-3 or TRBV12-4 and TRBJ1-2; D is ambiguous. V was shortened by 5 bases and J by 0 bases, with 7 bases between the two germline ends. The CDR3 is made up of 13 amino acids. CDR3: CASSRSANYGYTF. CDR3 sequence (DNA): TGTGCCAGCAGTAGATCGGCTAACTATGGCTACACCTTC.

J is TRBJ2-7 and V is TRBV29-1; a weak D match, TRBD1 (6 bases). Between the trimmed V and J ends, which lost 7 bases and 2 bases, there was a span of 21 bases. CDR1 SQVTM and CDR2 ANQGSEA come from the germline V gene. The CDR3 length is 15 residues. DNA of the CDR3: TGCAGCGCCACTCTCAGGGGCAGGAACCCCTACGAGCAGTACTTC. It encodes CSATLRGRNPYEQYF.

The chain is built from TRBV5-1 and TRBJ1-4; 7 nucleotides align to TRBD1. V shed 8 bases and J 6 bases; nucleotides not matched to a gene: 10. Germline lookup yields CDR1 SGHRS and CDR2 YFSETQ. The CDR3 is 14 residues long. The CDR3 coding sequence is TGCGCCAGTAGCGAACAGGGGTATCATGAAAAACTGTTTTTT. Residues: CASSEQGYHEKLFF.

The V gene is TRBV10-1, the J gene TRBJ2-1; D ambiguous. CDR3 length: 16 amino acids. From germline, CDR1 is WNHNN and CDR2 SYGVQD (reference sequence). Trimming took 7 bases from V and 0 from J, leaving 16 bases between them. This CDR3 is CASIFSRRLSYNEQFF. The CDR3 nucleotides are TGCGCCAGCATATTCAGCAGGCGCCTCTCCTACAATGAGCAGTTCTTC.

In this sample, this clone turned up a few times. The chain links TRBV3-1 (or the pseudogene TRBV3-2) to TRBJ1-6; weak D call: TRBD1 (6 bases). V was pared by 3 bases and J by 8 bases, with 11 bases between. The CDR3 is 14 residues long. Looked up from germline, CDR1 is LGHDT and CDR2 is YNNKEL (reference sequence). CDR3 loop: CASSQRGGDSPLHF. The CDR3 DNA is TGTGCCAGCAGCCAGAGAGGGGGGGATTCACCCCTCCACTTT.

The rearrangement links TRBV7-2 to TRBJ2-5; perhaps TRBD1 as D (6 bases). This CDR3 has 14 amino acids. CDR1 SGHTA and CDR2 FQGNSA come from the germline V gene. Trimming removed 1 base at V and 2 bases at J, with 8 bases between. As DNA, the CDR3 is TGTGCCAGCAGCTTAGTAGGGGGTCAAGAGACCCAGTACTTC. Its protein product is CASSLVGGQETQYF.

The CDR3 coding sequence is TGCAGCGTTATGGCAGGGAGCAATCAGCCCCAGCATTTT. This encodes CSVMAGSNQPQHF. This chain uses TRBV29-1 with TRBJ1-5, with D possibly matching TRBD1 (5 bases). The CDR3 runs 13 residues. CDR1 SQVTM and CDR2 ANQGSEA come from the germline V gene. The V and J ends lost 5 bases and 1 base respectively, with 9 bases between them. The full variable domain, its missing parts supplied by reference TRBV29-1 and TRBJ1-5, is SAVISQKPSRDICQRGTSLTIQCQVDSQVTMMFWYRQQPGQSLTLIATANQGSEATYESGFVIDKFPISRPNLTFSTLTVSNMSPEDSSIYLCSVMAGSNQPQHFGDGTRLSIL.

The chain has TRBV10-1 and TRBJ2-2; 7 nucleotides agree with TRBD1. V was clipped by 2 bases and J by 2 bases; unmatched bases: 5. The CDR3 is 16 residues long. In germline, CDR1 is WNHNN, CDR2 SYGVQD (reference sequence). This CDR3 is CASSETGDENTGELFF. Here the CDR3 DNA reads TGCGCCAGCAGTGAGACAGGGGACGAAAACACCGGGGAGCTGTTTTTT.

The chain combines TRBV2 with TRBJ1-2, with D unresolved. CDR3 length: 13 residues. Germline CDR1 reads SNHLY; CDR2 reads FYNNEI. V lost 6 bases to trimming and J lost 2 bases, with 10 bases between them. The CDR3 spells CASRREANYGYTF. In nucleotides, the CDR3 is TGTGCCAGCAGACGGGAGGCCAACTATGGCTACACCTTC.

This CDR3 reads CASSRIGLTTEAFF. The CDR3 nucleotides read TGTGCCAGTAGTAGGATTGGGTTGACAACTGAAGCTTTCTTT. J is TRBJ1-1 and V is TRBV19, with D hard to call. CDR3 length: 14 residues. Germline assignment: CDR1 LNHDA and CDR2 SQIVND (reference sequence). Trimming removed 4 bases from V and 5 bases from J, with 14 bases in between.

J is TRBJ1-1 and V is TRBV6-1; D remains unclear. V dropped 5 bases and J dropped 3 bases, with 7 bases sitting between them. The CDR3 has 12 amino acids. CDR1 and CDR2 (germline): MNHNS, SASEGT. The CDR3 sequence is CASSPGYTEAFF. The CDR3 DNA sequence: TGTGCCAGCAGTCCAGGTTACACTGAAGCTTTCTTT.

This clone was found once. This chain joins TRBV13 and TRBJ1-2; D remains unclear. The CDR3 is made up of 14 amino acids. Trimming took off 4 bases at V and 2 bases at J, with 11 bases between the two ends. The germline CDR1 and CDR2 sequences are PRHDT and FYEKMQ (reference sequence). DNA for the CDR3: TGTGCCAGCAGCTCTTCGGGTTTGAACTATGGCTACACCTTC. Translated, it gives CASSSSGLNYGYTF.

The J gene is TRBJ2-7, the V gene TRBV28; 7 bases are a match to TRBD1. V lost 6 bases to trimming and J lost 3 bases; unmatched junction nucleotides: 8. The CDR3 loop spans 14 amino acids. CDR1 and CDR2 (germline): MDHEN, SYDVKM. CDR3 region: CASSRGQVLYEQYF. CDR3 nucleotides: TGTGCCAGCAGCCGCGGACAGGTCCTCTACGAGCAGTACTTC.

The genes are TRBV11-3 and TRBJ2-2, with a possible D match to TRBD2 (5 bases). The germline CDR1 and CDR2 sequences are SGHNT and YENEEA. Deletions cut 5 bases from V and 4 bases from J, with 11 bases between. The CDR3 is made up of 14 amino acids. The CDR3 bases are TGTGCCAGCAGCCCAGGCCTAGCCACCGGGGAGCTGTTTTTT. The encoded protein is CASSPGLATGELFF.

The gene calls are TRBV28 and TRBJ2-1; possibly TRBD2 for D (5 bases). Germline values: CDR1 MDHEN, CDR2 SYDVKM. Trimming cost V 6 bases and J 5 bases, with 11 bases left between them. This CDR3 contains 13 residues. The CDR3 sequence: CASRFGVDNEQFF. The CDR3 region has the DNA TGTGCCAGCAGGTTCGGGGTAGACAATGAGCAGTTCTTC.

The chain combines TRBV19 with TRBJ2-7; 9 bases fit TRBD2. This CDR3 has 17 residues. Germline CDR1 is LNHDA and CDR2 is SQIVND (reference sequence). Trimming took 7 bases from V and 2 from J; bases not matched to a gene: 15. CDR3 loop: CASIRGSGGKRAYEQYF. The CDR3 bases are TGTGCCAGTATAAGGGGTAGCGGGGGCAAACGCGCCTACGAGCAGTACTTC.

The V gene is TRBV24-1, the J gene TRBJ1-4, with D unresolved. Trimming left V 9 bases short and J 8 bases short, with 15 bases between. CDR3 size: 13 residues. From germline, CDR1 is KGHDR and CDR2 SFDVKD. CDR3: CATARRPGEKLFF. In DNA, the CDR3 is TGTGCCACCGCACGGCGACCCGGGGAAAAACTGTTTTTT.

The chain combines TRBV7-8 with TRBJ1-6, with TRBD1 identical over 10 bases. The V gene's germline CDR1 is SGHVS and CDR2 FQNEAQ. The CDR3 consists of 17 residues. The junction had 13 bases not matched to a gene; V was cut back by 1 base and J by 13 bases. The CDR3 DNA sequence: TGTGCCAGCAGCTTAGTAGACACCGGGACAGGGGTTTGGCCCCTCCACTTT. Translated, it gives CASSLVDTGTGVWPLHF.